This entry is about one T cell receptor (beta chain). Sequencing used immunoSEQ multiplex PCR; TCRdb keeps in-frame clones, though not all of them. The sample has 250,000 to 300,000 clones; around 90% are singletons. This sample was taken from a study of blood T cell repertoires in COVID-19. Sequences were obtained from PBMCs or T cells enriched from blood (not recorded which). The sequence derives from a woman aged 60-75 years in a cohort exposed to, infected with or recovered from COVID-19 (not recorded which).

This CDR3 reads CASSASASYEQYF. CDR3 nucleotides: TGTGCCAGCAGTGCGTCCGCGAGCTACGAGCAGTACTTC. This chain connects TRBV25-1 to TRBJ2-7; D is unresolved. V was cut by 4 bases and J by 3 bases, with 10 bases left in between. This CDR3 has 13 residues. CDR1 is MGHDK and CDR2 is SYGVNS in the germline V gene.